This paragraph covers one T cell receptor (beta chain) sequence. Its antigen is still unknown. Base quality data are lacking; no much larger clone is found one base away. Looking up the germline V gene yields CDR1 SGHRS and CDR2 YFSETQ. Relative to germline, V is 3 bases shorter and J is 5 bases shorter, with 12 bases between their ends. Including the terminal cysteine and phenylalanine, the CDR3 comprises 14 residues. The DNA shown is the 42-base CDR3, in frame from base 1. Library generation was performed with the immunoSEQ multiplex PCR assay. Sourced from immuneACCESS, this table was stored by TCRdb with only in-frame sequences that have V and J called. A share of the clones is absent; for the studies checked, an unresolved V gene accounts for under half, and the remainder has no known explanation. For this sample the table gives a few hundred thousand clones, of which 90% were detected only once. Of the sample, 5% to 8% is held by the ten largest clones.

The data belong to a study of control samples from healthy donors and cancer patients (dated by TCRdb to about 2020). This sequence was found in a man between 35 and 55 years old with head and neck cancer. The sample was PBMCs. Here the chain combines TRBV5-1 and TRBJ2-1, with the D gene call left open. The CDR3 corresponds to CASSSTVLNNEQFF. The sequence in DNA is TGCGCCAGCAGCTCGACTGTTCTCAACAATGAGCAGTTCTTC.